The TCR beta chain described here comes from a study of beta chain features in type 1 diabetes. V was pared by 2 bases and J by 5 bases, with 13 bases between. This CDR3 spans 14 amino acids. The germline V gene has CDR1 MNHEY and CDR2 SMNVEV (reference sequence). The entirety of the isolated RNA underwent reverse transcription, so expressed TCRB transcripts were sequenced. The data were produced by immunoSEQ multiplex PCR, yet TCRdb's version contains in-frame clones alone and is incomplete. This table has under 90,000 clones, 30% to 40% appearing once. This clonotype was sampled from a woman aged 18-29 years in good health. The chain is built from TRBV27 and TRBJ2-7, with TRBD1 as a possible D gene (5 bases). Sequenced material: stem cell memory CD4+ T cells from blood. Written as DNA, the CDR3 is TGTGCCAGCAGTTTAAATAGGGGTGAGAACGAGCAGTACTTC. Translating gives CASSLNRGENEQYF.